Given below is one T cell receptor beta chain in context. Sequencing was performed with immunoSEQ multiplex PCR; in TCRdb, only in-frame clones are kept and a portion is missing. Of 1 million to 1.2 million clones listed, roughly 77% are singletons. CDR1 and CDR2 (germline): SNHLY, FYNNEI. Germline trimming cut 6 bases from V and 5 bases from J; bases unmatched to any gene: 7. The CDR3 covers 15 residues. This sample is part of a study of shared clonotypes between healthy human individuals. This rearrangement joins TRBV2 to TRBJ2-5; 12 nucleotides line up with TRBD1. The sequenced sample consisted of memory CD4+ T cells from PBMCs. As to subset: CD45RA-negative fraction. This sequence originates from a man aged 18 to 30 in good health. Some clones in this sample may be carry-over from other donors' samples. The CDR3 protein is CASRRGTGGRETQYF. The DNA for the CDR3 is TGTGCCAGCAGAAGGGGGACAGGGGGCAGGGAGACCCAGTACTTC. The full variable domain, with the rest looked up from reference TRBV2 and TRBJ2-5, is EPEVTQTPSHQVTQMGQEVILRCVPISNHLYFYWYRQILGQKVEFLVSFYNNEISEKSEIFDDQFSVERPDGSNFTLKIRSTKLEDSAMYFCASRRGTGGRETQYFGPGTRLLVL.